This passage covers 28 T cell receptor beta chains from one sample sequenced in a study of CD8 T cells in ankylosing spondylitis. TCRdb independently ran MiXCR on the 5' RACE reads; one entry per CDR3 protein. The top ten hold around 13% of the sample, which has just over 350,000 distinct CDR3 sequences, 20% seen once. Sequencing was performed on blood, either unsorted or a sorted T cell fraction (not recorded which). The source of these receptors is a male donor with ankylosing spondylitis or in good health (not recorded which).

The J gene is TRBJ2-1, the V gene TRBV7-9; D might be TRBD1 (6 bases). There are 12 residues in the CDR3. The germline CDR1 and CDR2 sequences are SEHNR and FQNEAQ (reference sequence). With 11 bases removed from V and 3 bases from J, the gap between germline ends came to 11 bases. This chain's CDR3 is CAGGLGYNEQFF. In nucleotides, the CDR3 is TGTGCCGGGGGCCTCGGCTACAATGAGCAGTTCTTC.

The chain is built from TRBV7-6 and TRBJ2-3, with D uncertain. The germline gives CDR1 SGHVS, CDR2 FNYEAQ. V was clipped by 5 bases and J by 5 bases, with 17 bases between them. This CDR3 is built from 15 residues. The CDR3 DNA reads as TGTGCCAGCAGCGATGGGGTCTGGGCCCAAGATACGCAGTATTTT. Protein product: CASSDGVWAQDTQYF.

The chain couples TRBV24-1 to TRBJ2-3; D is uncertain. CDR1 and CDR2 (germline): KGHDR, SFDVKD. The CDR3 is 14 residues long. Trimming took off 4 bases at V and 5 bases at J, with 12 bases between the two ends. The DNA for the CDR3 is TGTGCCACCAGTGACCGGTTCGTAGGAGATACGCAGTATTTT. Translation gives CATSDRFVGDTQYF.

The sample holds a few counts of this clonotype. J is TRBJ2-7 and V is TRBV9; no definite D call. CDR1 is SGDLS, CDR2 YYNGEE, per germline. Trimming stripped 4 bases from V and 6 bases from J, with 11 bases between. The CDR3 has 12 residues. Here the CDR3 reads CASSPTVGEQYF. CDR3 bases: TGTGCCAGCAGCCCCACGGTAGGCGAGCAGTACTTC.

The chain links TRBV29-1 to TRBJ2-5; 11 nucleotides match TRBD1. CDR1 and CDR2 (germline): SQVTM, ANQGSEA. V was pared by 7 bases and J by 7 bases, with 11 bases of the junction left unmatched. The CDR3 loop spans 14 amino acids. The CDR3 DNA sequence: TGCAGCGGGACAGGGGGCGACAGTGGTGTGACCCAGTACTTC. Residues: CSGTGGDSGVTQYF.

This clonotype has just a few counts. The chain recombines TRBV6-1 with TRBJ2-1, with D uncertain. Germline CDR1 and CDR2: MNHNS and SASEGT. V lost 10 bases and J 5 bases, leaving 15 bases between the germline ends. The CDR3 contains 13 residues. CDR3 sequence: CATAEDENNEQFF. Written as DNA, the CDR3 is TGTGCCACTGCCGAAGACGAGAACAATGAGCAGTTCTTC.

In this sample, this clonotype turned up a few times. The V call is TRBV12-3 or TRBV12-4, the J call TRBJ2-1; possible D gene TRBD1, 7 bases. The germline V and J ends were trimmed by 5 bases and 6 bases, with 17 bases remaining between them. The CDR3 covers 15 residues. For the CDR3, the DNA is TGTGCCAGCAGTCATCAGGGGGGCGCCCCCAATGAGCAGTTCTTC. It encodes CASSHQGGAPNEQFF.

In this sample, this clonotype turned up a few times. The rearrangement uses TRBV7-9 and TRBJ2-7; weak D call: TRBD1 (6 bases). V was cut by 2 bases and J by 2 bases, with 16 bases left in between. This CDR3 has 16 amino acids. Germline V gene lookup returns CDR1 SEHNR and CDR2 FQNEAQ (reference sequence). CDR3 protein: CASSLIFGQRPYEQYF. CDR3 DNA sequence: TGTGCCAGCAGCTTAATTTTCGGACAGAGACCCTACGAGCAGTACTTC.

The chain uses TRBV19 and TRBJ2-1; no clear D gene. The length of the CDR3 is 17 residues. Germline V gene lookup returns CDR1 LNHDA and CDR2 SQIVND (reference sequence). With 6 bases removed from V and 0 bases from J, the gap between germline ends came to 18 bases. CDR3 nucleotide sequence: TGTGCCAGTAGCCCGTCCGTCGACACGAGCTCCTACAATGAGCAGTTCTTC. It specifies CASSPSVDTSSYNEQFF.

DNA for the CDR3: TGTGCCAGCAGCTTACCAGGGGGTTACTCTGGGGCCAACGTCCTGACTTTC. Translating gives CASSLPGGYSGANVLTF. The genes are TRBV7-2 and TRBJ2-6, with 7 bases aligning to TRBD1. This CDR3 has 17 residues. V lost 2 bases and J lost 0; bases outside the gene matches: 4. The V gene's germline CDR1 is SGHTA and CDR2 FQGNSA.

The table lists this clonotype with a few counts. The chain employs TRBV10-3 and TRBJ2-7; D is unresolved. V was cut by 3 bases and J by 7 bases, with 10 bases left in between. The germline CDR1 and CDR2 sequences are ENHRY and SYGVKD. The CDR3 is 12 residues long. The CDR3 sequence: CAISDEVQEQYF. The DNA for the CDR3 is TGTGCCATCAGTGACGAGGTTCAAGAGCAGTACTTC.

The CDR3 is CATSLSGGASYEQYF. The CDR3 region has the DNA TGTGCCACCAGTCTCTCGGGGGGCGCATCCTACGAGCAGTACTTC. The chain uses TRBV15 and TRBJ2-7; possible D gene TRBD2, 7 bases. V was shortened by 6 bases and J by 1 base, with 16 bases between the two germline ends. From germline, CDR1 is LNHNV and CDR2 YYDKDF (reference sequence). This CDR3 has 15 residues.

This clonotype was found a few times. The rearrangement links TRBV12-3 or TRBV12-4 to TRBJ2-1; D is ambiguous. This CDR3 has 15 amino acids. The ends were cut back, 0 bases at V and 7 bases at J, with 13 bases in the middle. CDR3 loop: CASSLASPLMNEQFF. The CDR3 region has the DNA TGTGCCAGCAGTTTAGCCTCCCCCCTGATGAATGAGCAGTTCTTC.

This clonotype has a handful of counts. The rearrangement uses TRBV6-5 and TRBJ2-1, with unresolved D. The CDR3 is 13 amino acids. The V gene lost 2 bases and the J gene lost 3 bases, with 5 bases spanning the gap. Germline CDR1 MNHEY, CDR2 SVGAGI. As DNA, the CDR3 is TGTGCCAGCAGTTACAGGAGCTACAATGAGCAGTTCTTC. Its protein product is CASSYRSYNEQFF.

The chain links TRBV12-3 or TRBV12-4 to TRBJ1-2; D gene ambiguous. V lost 3 bases to trimming and J lost 4 bases, with 9 bases between them. The CDR3 spans 13 residues. CDR3 region: CASSFSPTYGYTF. As DNA, the CDR3 is TGTGCCAGCAGTTTCTCGCCCACCTATGGCTACACCTTC.

This sequence joins TRBV29-1 and TRBJ2-6; TRBD1 agrees at 10 bases. This CDR3 contains 15 residues. The V segment lost 6 bases and the J segment 0 bases; nucleotides outside the gene matches: 2. Per the germline V gene, CDR1 is SQVTM and CDR2 is ANQGSEA. CDR3 bases: TGCAGCGTGTGGGACAGGGGCTCTGGGGCCAACGTCCTGACTTTC. This codes for CSVWDRGSGANVLTF.

V usage is TRBV10-2 and J usage is TRBJ2-7; 9 bases align to TRBD1. This CDR3 comprises 15 residues. V gave up 0 bases and J gave up 5 bases; unmatched junction bases: 5. Germline-derived CDR1 and CDR2 are WSHSY and SAAADI. The CDR3 coding sequence is TGCGCCAGCAGTGAGTCGGGGACAGGGTTCGACGAGCAGTACTTC. Encoded protein: CASSESGTGFDEQYF.

A few counts support this clonotype. V gene TRBV5-1 combines with J gene TRBJ2-7; tentative D call: TRBD2 (6 bases). Deletions cut 5 bases from V and 1 base from J, with 7 bases between. CDR3 length: 12 amino acids. Germline V gene data show CDR1 as SGHRS and CDR2 as YFSETQ. As DNA, the CDR3 is TGCGCCAGCAGGGAGGGTTCCTACGAGCAGTACTTC. Its translation is CASREGSYEQYF.

The chain uses TRBV7-9 and TRBJ2-1; 7 bases align to TRBD1. Germline V gives CDR1 SEHNR, CDR2 FQNEAQ (reference sequence). Trimming at V came to 6 bases and at J to 5 bases, leaving 16 bases not matched to a gene. The CDR3 has 17 residues. The CDR3 coding sequence is TGTGCCAGCAGTTTAACAGGGGCCATTGAGGGGGACAATGAGCAGTTCTTC. This gives the protein CASSLTGAIEGDNEQFF.

This clonotype has only a few counts. The chain uses TRBV20-1 and TRBJ2-3; tentative D call: TRBD2 (6 bases). The CDR3 sequence is 17 residues long. The V end was cut by 0 bases, the J end by 1 base, with 17 bases between. Germline values: CDR1 DFQATT, CDR2 SNEGSKA (reference sequence). CDR3 DNA sequence: TGCAGTGCTAGAGATCTTAAGTATCCTAGCGGCACAGATACGCAGTATTTT. Its protein product is CSARDLKYPSGTDTQYF.

The rearrangement joins TRBV16 to TRBJ2-7, with a weak D call TRBD2 (5 bases). The ends were cut back, 0 bases at V and 3 bases at J, with 9 bases in the middle. Germline V gives CDR1 KGHSY, CDR2 FQNENV. The CDR3 totals 14 residues. As DNA, the CDR3 is TGTGCCAGCAGCCAATCGGACGGAGGCTACGAGCAGTACTTC. It translates to CASSQSDGGYEQYF.

CDR3 in DNA: TGTGCCAGCAGAGAGGGACTAGCGGGTTACAATGAGCAGTTCTTC. Amino acids: CASREGLAGYNEQFF. This chain uses TRBV6-1 with TRBJ2-1; the match to TRBD2 covers 12 bases. From germline, CDR1 is MNHNS and CDR2 SASEGT. The CDR3 has 15 amino acids. J gave up 4 bases and V 6 bases, and 4 bases lay outside the gene matches.

The chain has TRBV29-1 and TRBJ2-7; D tentatively reads TRBD1 or TRBD2 (7 bases each). The CDR3 length is 16 residues. V was pared by 1 base and J by 2 bases, with 18 bases between. In germline, CDR1 is SQVTM, CDR2 ANQGSEA. CDR3 sequence: CSVEASVTGTTYEQYF. In DNA form, the CDR3 reads TGCAGCGTTGAAGCCTCCGTGACAGGGACTACCTACGAGCAGTACTTC.

In this sample, this clonotype turned up a few times. This chain joins TRBV11-1 and TRBJ2-1; 12 bases fit TRBD2. The V gene's germline CDR1 is SGHAT and CDR2 FQDESV (reference sequence). Trimming cost V 5 bases and J 4 bases; bases outside gene matches: 12. CDR3 length: 18 residues. This CDR3 reads CASSPSLLTSGSYNEQFF. CDR3 DNA: TGTGCCAGCAGCCCCAGCTTGTTGACTAGCGGGAGTTACAATGAGCAGTTCTTC.

The chain has TRBV20-1 and TRBJ2-1; D may be TRBD1 or TRBD2 (5 bases each). The CDR3 is 14 amino acids. V was pared by 8 bases and J by 3 bases, with 17 bases between. The V gene's germline CDR1 is DFQATT and CDR2 SNEGSKA (reference sequence). For the CDR3, the DNA is TGCAGTCTAAACCGGGACGGGTTCTACAATGAGCAGTTCTTC. It codes for CSLNRDGFYNEQFF.

There are a few counts of this clonotype. The V call is TRBV10-2, the J call TRBJ2-1; 10 bases align to TRBD1. J gave up 3 bases and V 2 bases, and 1 base lay outside the gene matches. Germline V gives CDR1 WSHSY, CDR2 SAAADI. The CDR3 runs to 15 residues. DNA of the CDR3: TGCGCCAGCAGTGAGGGGACAGGGGTCTACAATGAGCAGTTCTTC. This sequence encodes CASSEGTGVYNEQFF.

This clonotype was seen only a few times. The gene calls are TRBV7-8 and TRBJ2-7; TRBD1 matches at 9 bases. The CDR3 is 15 amino acids. Germline V CDR1 and CDR2: SGHVS, FQNEAQ. The V gene end was trimmed by 5 bases and the J gene end by 2 bases; junction bases not matched to a gene: 7. CDR3 region: CASSKPGQGTYEQYF. The CDR3, as DNA: TGTGCCAGCAGCAAGCCGGGACAGGGTACCTACGAGCAGTACTTC.

The chain employs TRBV12-3 or TRBV12-4 and TRBJ2-7, with 8 bases that match TRBD2. The CDR3 has 12 amino acids. V trimming: 6 bases; J trimming: 8 bases; junction bases outside the gene matches: 6. Here the CDR3 DNA reads TGTGCCAGCAGCACGGGGGGGCTCCAGCAGTACTTC. Encoded protein: CASSTGGLQQYF.